This T cell receptor (beta chain) appears in the sequencing data of a study of blood T cells in healthy people across ages (dated by TCRdb to between 2014 and 2016). About the investigation overall: In model experiments, template switching captured about one uniquely barcoded TCR beta cDNA molecule for every two T cells. The study measured age-related changes in TCR beta repertoire diversity using deep sequencing normalized with unique cDNA molecular identifiers. Donors were grouped into four age groups: young (average roughly 15 years), middle-aged (less than 40), aged (around 66) and long-lived (approximately 81). To avoid experimental bias, donors of different ages were randomly spread across the sequencing lanes. Two additional independent replicas of 1 million unique cDNA reads from the same blood draw were analyzed for two donors (one aged 18 to 29 and one aged 80 or older). Paper-wide results and their limitations: Observed TCR beta diversity per million T cells fell roughly linearly with age, and a significant reduction was already apparent by age around 40. Estimates of total diversity based on one million sequenced T cells were considered lower bounds and underestimates. A strong correlation was found between observed TCR beta diversity and the percentage of naive T cells measured by flow cytometry. The CMV infection status of donors was not known, potentially confounding age-related changes in expanded clonotypes. Compared with the aged group, more naive CD4+ T cells, fewer expanded clones and increased TCR diversity were shown by the long-lived group, suggesting age selection. Since profiling was done on bulk unsorted PBMCs, naive and antigen-experienced compartments could not be conclusively compared.

Including the terminal cysteine and phenylalanine, the CDR3 comprises 13 residues. Only the CDR3 portion is preserved as DNA: 39 bases, with reading frame beginning at the first base. Taken from the germline V gene, the CDR1 and CDR2 loops are SGHTA and FQGNSA. The junction shows trimming of 4 bases on V and 7 bases on J, plus 13 bases between the germline ends. Systemically healthy Caucasian individuals from Russia, 35 to 40 in total and aged about 6 to 90 years, were included as donors. Roughly 11 milliliters of peripheral blood were drawn from each donor into EDTA-treated Vacutainer tubes. Ficoll-Paque density-gradient centrifugation was used to isolate PBMCs, with at least 6 million obtained per sample. Trizol reagent was used to extract total RNA from the PBMCs, yielding at least 5.5 micrograms per sample. The percentages of naive CD45RAhigh/CD27high T cells were determined by flow cytometry on a PBMC aliquot from every donor.

Note on this clonotype: It lacks a known antigen. No much larger clone is present one base from it, and per-base qualities are unavailable.

Libraries were made using 5' RACE. These reads were obtained on an Illumina HiSeq 2500. The second PCR ran for roughly 7 to 11 cycles and used a J-beta primer mix along with a sample-barcoded 5' primer. A template-switch 5' adaptor carrying 12 random nucleotides introduced a unique molecular identifier onto each TCR beta cDNA molecule. At least 2.5 million CDR3-containing paired-end reads were obtained from each sample. The Mint cDNA synthesis kit, primed by a TRBC-specific oligonucleotide, was used to synthesize first-strand cDNA from all RNA. Following uracil-DNA glycosylase treatment, all cDNA underwent a first 18-cycle PCR with the universal primers M1SS and BC2_uni_R. From the authors' description of their analysis: Each sample was normalized by randomly selecting 1 million high-quality reads, each carrying a distinct molecular identifier. Reads sharing molecular identifiers were discarded rather than binned into consensus sequences. MiTCR, with a Q25 quality threshold and the strictest error-elimination algorithm, was used for CDR3 identification, clonotype clustering and error correction. A nonparametric unseen species model with Euler transformation was used to estimate a lower bound on total TCR beta diversity. TCRdb itself trimmed the public reads at Q25 with fastp, ran MiXCR and retained productive beta chains. Rows merge per CDR3 protein into single entries with the most common DNA and genes. TCRdb, rather than the study authors, made the V and J calls. The sample profile shows hundreds of thousands of distinct CDR3 sequences; about 47% of them were found once. The ten largest make up roughly 20% of the sample.

The sequence was obtained from a man older than 75 in good health. The sequenced material came from blood. This chain is built from TRBV7-2 and TRBJ2-5; tentative D gene TRBD1, with 6 bases matching. The bases are TGTGCCAGCAGCTCACAGGGTATTGGGACCCAGTACTTC. This yields the protein CASSSQGIGTQYF.